This T cell receptor (beta chain) was found in a study of beta chain features in type 1 diabetes. Study background: Patients were similar to healthy donors in age and gender (as well as in cell yields).

Via the markers CD45RO/CCR7/CD25/CD127/CD95/CD27, stem cell-like memory, regulatory, central memory and naive CD4+ cells were sorted. Expressed TCRB transcripts were sequenced because the isolated RNA had all been reverse transcribed beforehand. Only in-frame clones appear in the TCRdb table, and some are missing; sequencing was by immunoSEQ multiplex PCR. The sample holds over 150,000 clones, 8.1% seen once. This clone was detected a few times. The TCR sequence derives from a man aged 18 to 30 in good health. The sample consisted of central memory CD4+ T cells from blood.

CDR3 amino acids: CASSYMNEQFF. CDR3 bases: TGTGCCAGCAGCTACATGAATGAGCAGTTCTTC. The gene calls are TRBV14 and TRBJ2-1, with D unclear. CDR3 size: 11 residues. Looked up from germline, CDR1 is SGHDN and CDR2 is FVKESK. V dropped 5 bases and J dropped 7 bases, with 6 bases sitting between them.